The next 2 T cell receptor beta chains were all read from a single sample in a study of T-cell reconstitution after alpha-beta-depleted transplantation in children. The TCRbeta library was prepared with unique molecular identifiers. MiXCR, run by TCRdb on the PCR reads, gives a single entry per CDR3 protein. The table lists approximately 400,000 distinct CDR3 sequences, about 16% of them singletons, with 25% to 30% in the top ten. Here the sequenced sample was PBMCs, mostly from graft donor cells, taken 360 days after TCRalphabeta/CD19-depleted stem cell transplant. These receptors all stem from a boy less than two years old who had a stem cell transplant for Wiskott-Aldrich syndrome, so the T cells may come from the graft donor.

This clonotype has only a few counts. This CDR3 reads CASSPDLAGGATDTQYF. For the CDR3, the DNA is TGTGCCAGCAGTCCCGACCTAGCGGGGGGAGCCACAGATACGCAGTATTTT. The rearrangement links TRBV6-2 or TRBV6-3 to TRBJ2-3, with 11 bases aligning to TRBD2. This CDR3 spans 17 amino acids. The ends lost 5 bases at V and 2 bases at J; junction bases unmatched: 9. Germline V gene lookup returns CDR1 MNHEY and CDR2 SVGEGT.

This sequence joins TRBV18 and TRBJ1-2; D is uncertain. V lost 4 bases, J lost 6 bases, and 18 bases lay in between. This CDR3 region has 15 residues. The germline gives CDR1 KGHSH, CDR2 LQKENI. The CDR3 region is CASSLPGGGPNGYTF. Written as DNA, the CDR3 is TGTGCCAGCTCACTCCCAGGCGGAGGCCCAAATGGCTACACCTTC.